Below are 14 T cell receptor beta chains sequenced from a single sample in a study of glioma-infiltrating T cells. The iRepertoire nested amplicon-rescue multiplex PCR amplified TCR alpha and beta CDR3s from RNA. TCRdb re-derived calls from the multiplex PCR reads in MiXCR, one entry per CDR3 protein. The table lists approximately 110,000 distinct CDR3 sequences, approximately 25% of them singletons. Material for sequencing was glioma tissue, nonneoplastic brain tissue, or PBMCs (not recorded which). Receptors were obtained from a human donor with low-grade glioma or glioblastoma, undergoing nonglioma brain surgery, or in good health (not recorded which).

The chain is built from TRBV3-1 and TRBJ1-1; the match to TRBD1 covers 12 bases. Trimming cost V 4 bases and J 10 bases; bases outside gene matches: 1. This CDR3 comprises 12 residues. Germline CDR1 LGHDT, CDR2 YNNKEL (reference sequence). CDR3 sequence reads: CASSRDRGRAFF. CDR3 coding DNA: TGTGCCAGCAGCCGGGACAGGGGGCGAGCTTTCTTT.

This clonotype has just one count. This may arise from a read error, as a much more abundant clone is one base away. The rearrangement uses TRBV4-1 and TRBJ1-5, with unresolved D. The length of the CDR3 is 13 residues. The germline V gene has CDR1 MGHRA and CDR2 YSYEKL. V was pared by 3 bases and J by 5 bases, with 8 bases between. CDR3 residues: CASSHGTHQPQHF. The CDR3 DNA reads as TGCGCCAGCAGCCATGGCACCCATCAGCCCCAGCATTTT.

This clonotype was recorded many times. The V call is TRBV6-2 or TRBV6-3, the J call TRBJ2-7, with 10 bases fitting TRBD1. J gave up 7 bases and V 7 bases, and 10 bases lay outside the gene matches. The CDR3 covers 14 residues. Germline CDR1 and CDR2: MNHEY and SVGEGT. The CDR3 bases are TGTGCCAGCATCCGGGACAGGGGACTTTTGGAGCAGTACTTC. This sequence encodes CASIRDRGLLEQYF.

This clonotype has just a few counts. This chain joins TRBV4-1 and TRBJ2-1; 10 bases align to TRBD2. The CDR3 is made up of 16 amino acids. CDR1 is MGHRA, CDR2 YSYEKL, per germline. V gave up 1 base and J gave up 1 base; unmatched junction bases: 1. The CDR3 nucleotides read TGCGCCAGCAGCCAAGCTAGCGGGAGTTCCTACAATGAGCAGTTCTTC. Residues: CASSQASGSSYNEQFF.

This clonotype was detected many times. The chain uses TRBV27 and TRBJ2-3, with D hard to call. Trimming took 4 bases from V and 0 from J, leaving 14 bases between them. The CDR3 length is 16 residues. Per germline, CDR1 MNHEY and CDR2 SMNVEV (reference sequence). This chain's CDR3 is CASSSPSSPSTDTQYF. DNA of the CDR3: TGTGCCAGCAGTTCCCCCTCCTCACCTAGCACAGATACGCAGTATTTT.

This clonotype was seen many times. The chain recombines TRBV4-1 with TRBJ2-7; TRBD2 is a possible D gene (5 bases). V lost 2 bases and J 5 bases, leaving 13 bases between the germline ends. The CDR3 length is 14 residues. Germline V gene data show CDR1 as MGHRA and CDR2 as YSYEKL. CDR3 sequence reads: CASSQTTGLDEQYF. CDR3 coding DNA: TGCGCCAGCAGCCAAACAACGGGATTGGACGAGCAGTACTTC.

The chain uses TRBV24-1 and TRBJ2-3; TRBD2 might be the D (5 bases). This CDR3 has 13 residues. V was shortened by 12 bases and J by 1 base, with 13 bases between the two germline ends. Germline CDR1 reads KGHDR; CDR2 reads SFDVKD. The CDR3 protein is CAAGVEGTDTQYF. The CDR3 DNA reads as TGTGCCGCCGGGGTGGAGGGCACAGATACGCAGTATTTT.

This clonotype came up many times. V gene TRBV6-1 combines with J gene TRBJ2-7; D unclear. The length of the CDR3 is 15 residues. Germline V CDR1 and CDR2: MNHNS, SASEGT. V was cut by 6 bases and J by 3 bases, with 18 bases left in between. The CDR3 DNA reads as TGTGCCAGCAGCCGACCCCGGGCGGCTTACTACGAGCAGTACTTC. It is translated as CASSRPRAAYYEQYF.

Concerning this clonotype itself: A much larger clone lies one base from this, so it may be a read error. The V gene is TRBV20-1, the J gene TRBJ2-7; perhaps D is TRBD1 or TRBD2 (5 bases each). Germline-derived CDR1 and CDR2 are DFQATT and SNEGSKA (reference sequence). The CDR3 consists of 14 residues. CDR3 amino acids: CSARRTGRPYKQYF. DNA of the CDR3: TGCAGTGCTAGAAGGACGGGGCGCCCCTACAAGCAGTACTTC.

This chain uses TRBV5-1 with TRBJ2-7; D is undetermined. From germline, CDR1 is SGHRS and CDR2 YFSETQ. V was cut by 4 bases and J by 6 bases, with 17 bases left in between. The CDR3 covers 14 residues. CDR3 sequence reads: CASSPSTTPGEQYF. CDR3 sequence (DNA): TGCGCCAGCAGCCCGTCGACGACCCCGGGCGAGCAGTACTTC.

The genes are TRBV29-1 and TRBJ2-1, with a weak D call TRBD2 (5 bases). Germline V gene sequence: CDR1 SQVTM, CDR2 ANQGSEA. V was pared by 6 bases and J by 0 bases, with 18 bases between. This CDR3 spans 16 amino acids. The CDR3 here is CSVGVVALRSYNEQFF. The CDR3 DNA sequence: TGCAGCGTCGGGGTAGTGGCCCTACGCTCCTACAATGAGCAGTTCTTC.

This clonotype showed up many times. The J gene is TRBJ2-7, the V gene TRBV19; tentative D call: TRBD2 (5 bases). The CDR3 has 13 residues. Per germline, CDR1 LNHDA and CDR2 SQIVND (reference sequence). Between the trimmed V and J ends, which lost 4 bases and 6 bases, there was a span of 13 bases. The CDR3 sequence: CASSTRGTVEQYF. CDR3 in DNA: TGTGCCAGTAGTACCCGGGGAACAGTCGAGCAGTACTTC.

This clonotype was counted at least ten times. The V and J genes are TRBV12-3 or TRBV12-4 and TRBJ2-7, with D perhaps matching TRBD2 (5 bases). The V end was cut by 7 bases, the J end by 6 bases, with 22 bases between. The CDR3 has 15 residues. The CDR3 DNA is TGTGCCAGCACTCCCCAAGAGGGAGTTAGTTCCGAGCAGTACTTC. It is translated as CASTPQEGVSSEQYF.

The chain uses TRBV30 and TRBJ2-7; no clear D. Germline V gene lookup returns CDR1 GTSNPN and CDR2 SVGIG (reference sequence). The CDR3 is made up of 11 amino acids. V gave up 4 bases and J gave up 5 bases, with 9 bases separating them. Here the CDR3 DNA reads TGTGCCTGGAACCTAAACCACGAGCAGTACTTC. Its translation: CAWNLNHEQYF.